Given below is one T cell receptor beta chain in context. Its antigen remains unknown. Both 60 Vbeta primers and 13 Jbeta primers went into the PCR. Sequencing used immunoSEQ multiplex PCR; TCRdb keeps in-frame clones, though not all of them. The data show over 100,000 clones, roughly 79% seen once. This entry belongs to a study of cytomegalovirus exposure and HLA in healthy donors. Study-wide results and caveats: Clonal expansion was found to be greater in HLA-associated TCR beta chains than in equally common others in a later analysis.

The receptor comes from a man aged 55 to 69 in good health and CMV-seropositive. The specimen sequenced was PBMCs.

The CDR3 protein is CASSTGSVDTQYF. The CDR3 nucleotides read TGCGCCAGCAGCACGGGTTCCGTAGATACGCAGTATTTT. The rearrangement uses TRBV5-1 and TRBJ2-3; D gene ambiguous. Germline V gene lookup returns CDR1 SGHRS and CDR2 YFSETQ. CDR3 length: 13 amino acids. The V gene lost 4 bases and the J gene lost 5 bases, with 11 bases spanning the gap. Using reference TRBV5-1 and TRBJ2-3 for the parts outside the CDR3, the full variable domain is KAGVTQTPRYLIKTRGQQVTLSCSPISGHRSVSWYQQTPGQGLQFLFEYFSETQRNKGNFPGRFSGRQFSNSRSEMNVSTLELGDSALYLCASSTGSVDTQYFGPGTRLTVL.